This record covers a single TCR beta chain. There is no known antigen for this receptor. Base qualities were left out, and no much larger clone turns up one base away. The entry originates in a study of Ad26.COV2.S vaccination and SARS-CoV-2 variants (dated by TCRdb to the early 2020s). With respect to the entire study: Vaccine-arm donors were drawn from COV1001, a multicentre, randomized, double-blind, placebo-controlled phase I-IIa trial of Ad26.COV2.S in healthy adults. The specificity and breadth of SARS-CoV-2-reactive T cell receptors after Ad26.COV2.S vaccination were assessed by TCRbeta repertoire sequencing. Blinding of investigators to trial group allocation was maintained during experiments and outcome assessment. A total of some 30 samples were included in the TCR-sequenced set, comprising around 19 Ad26.COV2.S vaccine recipients, 5 placebo recipients and 8 SARS-CoV-2 convalescent individuals. Dosing of Ad26.COV2.S was intramuscular, at either 5x10^10 or 1x10^11 viral particles, delivered as one shot or as two shots spaced 56 days apart. Trial participants were randomized into five groups of five: low-dose or high-dose Ad26.COV2.S given once or twice, or placebo on both occasions. General study outcomes and caveats: Comparable non-spike TCR breadth was observed between vaccine and placebo recipients, consistent with only spike being contained in the vaccine. Substantial breadth of spike-specific CD8+ and CD4+ T cell responses was reported after vaccination. It was noted by the authors that total T cell responses may have been underestimated by the TCR breadth and depth analyses. The study was not powered for comparison of responses between vaccine doses or regimens. Ad26.COV2.S recipients had higher spike-specific TCR breadth than placebo recipients (P = 0.0014).

The immunoSEQ Assay was used to sequence TCRbeta CDR3 regions. After extraction, genomic DNA underwent amplification by bias-controlled multiplex PCR, followed by high-throughput sequencing. For the original study's pipeline: To quantify the absolute abundance of every unique TCRbeta CDR3 region, sequences were collapsed and filtered. T cell fraction was estimated by normalizing TCRbeta template counts to usable DNA, with usable DNA measured through amplification of reference genes found in all nucleated cells. Repertoire TCRs were annotated as SARS-CoV-2-specific when V gene, CDR3 amino acid sequence and J gene were exactly matched to a known reactive TCR set. The reference SARS-CoV-2 TCR set came from MIRA and was filtered for enrichment in COVID-19-positive ImmuneCODE repertoires, removing public or cross-reactive TCRs. Based on the MIRA antigens, annotated TCRs were further analysed at the level of specific ORF or position within ORF. Breadth was defined as the number of annotated unique rearrangements divided by the total number of unique productive rearrangements, and depth was defined as the summed frequency of the annotated unique rearrangements. TCR breadth was compared between groups using two-sided Wilcoxon rank-sum tests. Here the immuneACCESS table is served through TCRdb, limited to in-frame sequences with V and J called. Missing clones are a known gap in these copies; in checked studies unresolved V genes cover under half, and the rest lacks a known reason. That table furnishes V, J and clone size, whereas the DNA furnished D and trimming. This sample gives about 350,000 clones in total; less than 90% of them show up just once. The ten largest account for 6.4% of the sample.

The treatment or condition label of this sample denotes: some 19 received Ad26.COV2.S at low or high dose, single or two shots; 5 received placebo; per-sample allocation not given. Repertoires of vaccine and placebo recipients were sequenced from samples collected on day 63 after the first injection. Cohort 1b enrolled 25 or so adults aged 18-55 years at a single site in Boston, USA, between 29 July and 7 August 2020. As a vaccine, Ad26.COV2.S was a replication-incompetent adenovirus type 26 vector that expressed a prefusion-stabilized SARS-CoV-2 spike protein derived from the original Wuhan strain. The junction carries 9 bases between V and J, which are trimmed by 4 bases and 6 bases respectively. The CDR3 sequence holds 12 residues, the cysteine and phenylalanine included. CDR3 DNA only is kept here, 36 bases in frame from base 1.

Sequenced material: peripheral blood, taken in a trial of Ad26.COV2.S vaccine versus placebo. The chain is assembled from TRBV12-3 or TRBV12-4 and TRBJ1-2; confidence is insufficient to name the D gene. The receptor was isolated from a person aged 18 to 59 who received the Ad26.COV2.S COVID-19 vaccine or a placebo. The base sequence is TGTGCCAGCAGTTCCCTGGGAGATGGCTACACCTTC. This yields the protein CASSSLGDGYTF.